This T cell receptor (beta chain) was identified in a study of Graves' ophthalmopathy and Graves' hyperthyroidism. Presentation of ophthalmopathy in the donors involved moderate-to-severe activity, CAS ≥3, NOSPECS ≥4 and a duration under 3 months. Diagnoses were established from clinical symptoms, serum thyroxine, TRAb, thyroid ultrasound and orbital computed tomography. The PBMCs were taken from roughly 9.3 ml of fresh peripheral blood. Findings of the study overall: Blood samples also showed most expanded thyroid clonotypes exceeding 0.001 frequency.

Trimming shortened V by 5 bases and J by 2 bases, and 15 bases separated the two germline ends. This CDR3 region has 16 residues. Amplification of the TCR beta CDR3 regions used RNA transcripts (as template). First-round RT-PCR employed HTBI primers, with a second-round multiplex PCR after it. MiXCR, run by TCRdb on the multiplex PCR reads, gives a single entry per CDR3 protein. The data show hundreds of thousands of distinct CDR3 sequences, 35% to 45% seen once. There are a few counts of this clonotype. Antigen unknown. The material sequenced was peripheral blood. The source is an adult man with Graves' ophthalmopathy. The rearrangement links TRBV12-3 or TRBV12-4 to TRBJ2-2, with D uncertain. Here the CDR3 reads CASSPLKGVNTGELFF. For the CDR3, the DNA is TGTGCCAGCAGTCCCCTCAAAGGCGTCAACACCGGGGAGCTGTTTTTT.